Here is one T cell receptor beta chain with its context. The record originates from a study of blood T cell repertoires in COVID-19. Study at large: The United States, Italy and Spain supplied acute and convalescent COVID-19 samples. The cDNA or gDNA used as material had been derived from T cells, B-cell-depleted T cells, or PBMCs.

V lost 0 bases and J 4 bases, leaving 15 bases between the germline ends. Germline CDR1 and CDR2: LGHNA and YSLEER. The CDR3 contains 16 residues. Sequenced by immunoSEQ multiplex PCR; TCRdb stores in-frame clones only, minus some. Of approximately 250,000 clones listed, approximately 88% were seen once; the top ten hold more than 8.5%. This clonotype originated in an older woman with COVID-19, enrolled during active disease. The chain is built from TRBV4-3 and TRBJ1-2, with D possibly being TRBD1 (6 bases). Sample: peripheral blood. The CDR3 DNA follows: TGCGCCAGCAGCCAAGAAACCCCCGGGACATCCTATGGCTACACCTTC. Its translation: CASSQETPGTSYGYTF.